This T cell receptor beta chain stems from a study of molecular identifiers for immune sequencing clone quantification. Notes on the study in general: In naive cells, under 1% of molecules belonged to clones above 20 RNA copies, against over 97% in effector cells.

From roughly 21,000 to 960,000 sorted cells, naive CD8 libraries were generated with 10%, 30% or 50% RNA. Using its own MiXCR run on the PCR reads, TCRdb lists one record per CDR3 protein. In the table there are around 300,000 distinct CDR3 sequences, 24% of which are singletons. Only one count was recorded for this clonotype. What it binds is not known. Since a much larger clone is just one base distant, this may be a read error. The specimen sequenced was naive CD8+ T cells from blood, with Jurkat cell RNA spiked in. This sample's subset: FACS-sorted CD8+CD4-CCR7+CD45RA+ naive T cells. The receptor's source is a human donor in good health. Some libraries in this study had Jurkat cell RNA spiked in.

The CDR3 reads CVSSSPTSGRTYEQYF. DNA for the CDR3: TGTGTCAGCAGTTCCCCGACTAGCGGGAGGACCTACGAGCAGTACTTC. The chain employs TRBV7-9 and TRBJ2-7; TRBD2 agrees at 13 bases. CDR3 length: 16 amino acids. Germline V gene data show CDR1 as SEHNR and CDR2 as FQNEAQ (reference sequence). The whole variable domain, filled in from reference TRBV7-9 and TRBJ2-7, reads DTGVSQNPRHKITKRGQNVTFRCDPISEHNRLYWYRQTLGQGPEFLTYFQNEAQLEKSRLLSDRFSAERPKGSFSTLEIQRTEQGDSAMYLCVSSSPTSGRTYEQYFGPGTRLTVT.